These 31 T cell receptor beta chains share one sample of origin, sequenced in a study of regulatory and conventional T cells in RAG deficiency. Sequencing was performed with immunoSEQ multiplex PCR; in TCRdb, only in-frame clones are kept and a portion is missing. The sample holds more than 5,000 clones; 85% to 95% are singletons and the top ten take roughly 50%. Sequencing was carried out using CD8+ T cells sorted from blood. The source of these receptors is a human donor with RAG deficiency presenting as severe combined immunodeficiency.

The chain links TRBV19 to TRBJ2-2; 8 bases line up with TRBD1. CDR3 size: 15 residues. Germline V CDR1 and CDR2: LNHDA, SQIVND (reference sequence). The J segment lost 3 bases and the V segment lost 0 bases, leaving 0 bases of the junction unmatched. The CDR3 sequence is CASSIDRGHTGELFF. The CDR3 DNA is TGTGCCAGTAGTATAGACAGGGGGCACACCGGGGAGCTGTTTTTT.

The chain is built from TRBV10-1 and TRBJ2-1; 8 nucleotides line up with TRBD1. The trim removed 0 bases at V and 5 bases at J, leaving 0 bases unmatched. Per germline, CDR1 WNHNN and CDR2 SYGVQD (reference sequence). The CDR3 consists of 14 residues. The CDR3 loop is CASSESRGHNEQFF. DNA of the CDR3: TGCGCCAGCAGTGAGTCCAGGGGGCACAATGAGCAGTTCTTC.

V and J are TRBV7-9 and TRBJ1-1, with D hard to call. CDR1 SEHNR and CDR2 FQNEAQ come from the germline V gene (reference sequence). V was shortened by 3 bases and J by 6 bases, with 5 bases between the two germline ends. The CDR3 extends over 11 amino acids. The CDR3 bases are TGTGCCAGCAGCTTTAGGCCTGAAGCTTTCTTT. Translation: CASSFRPEAFF.

This clone is a singleton in its sample. This chain links TRBV2 with TRBJ2-5; D may be TRBD1 (6 bases). This CDR3 has 15 amino acids. Germline CDR1 SNHLY, CDR2 FYNNEI. V was pared by 6 bases and J by 0 bases, with 14 bases between. The CDR3 sequence is CASRGAQRYQETQYF. The CDR3 bases are TGTGCCAGCAGGGGGGCACAGAGGTACCAAGAGACCCAGTACTTC.

This chain connects TRBV19 to TRBJ2-3, with 8 bases lining up with TRBD2. This CDR3 is built from 15 residues. Unmatched junction bases numbered 2, after V lost 2 bases and J lost 1 base. The germline V gene encodes CDR1 LNHDA and CDR2 SQIVND (reference sequence). CDR3 region: CASSITGGGTDTQYF. In DNA form, the CDR3 reads TGTGCCAGTAGTATAACGGGAGGGGGCACAGATACGCAGTATTTT.

The gene calls are TRBV5-4 and TRBJ2-1; D ambiguous. The CDR3 totals 11 residues. Germline V gives CDR1 SGHNT, CDR2 YYREEE (reference sequence). Trimming took 0 bases from V and 9 from J, leaving 4 bases between them. CDR3 sequence reads: CASSLDSEQFF. For the CDR3, the DNA is TGTGCCAGCAGCTTGGACAGTGAGCAGTTCTTC.

The genes are TRBV6-5 and TRBJ2-3; 9 bases line up with TRBD1. Germline V gives CDR1 MNHEY, CDR2 SVGAGI. This CDR3 has 15 amino acids. The trim removed 5 bases at V and 5 bases at J, leaving 8 bases unmatched. In DNA form, the CDR3 reads TGTGCCAGCAGTCCCTGGACAGGGGAAGGAGATACGCAGTATTTT. Its translation: CASSPWTGEGDTQYF.

The chain uses TRBV9 and TRBJ1-3; D possibly corresponds to TRBD1 (6 bases). The germline V and J ends were trimmed by 2 bases and 2 bases, with 14 bases remaining between them. Germline V lookup: CDR1 SGDLS, CDR2 YYNGEE. This CDR3 has 16 amino acids. Written as DNA, the CDR3 is TGTGCCAGCAGCGTTCACCGGGACAAACCTGGAAACACCATATATTTT. Protein: CASSVHRDKPGNTIYF.

The chain recombines TRBV7-9 with TRBJ2-5; unclear D gene. V was shortened by 2 bases and J by 3 bases, with 4 bases between the two germline ends. The CDR3 spans 12 residues. Germline V gene lookup returns CDR1 SEHNR and CDR2 FQNEAQ (reference sequence). The chain's CDR3 is CASSLQEETQYF. The CDR3 region has the DNA TGTGCCAGCAGCTTACAGGAAGAGACCCAGTACTTC.

J is TRBJ2-7 and V is TRBV14, with no clear D. CDR1 and CDR2 (germline): SGHDN, FVKESK. V was pared by 5 bases and J by 0 bases, with 2 bases between. This CDR3 is 11 amino acids long. The CDR3 loop reads CASSNSYEQYF. The CDR3 DNA sequence: TGTGCCAGCAGCAACTCCTACGAGCAGTACTTC. The full variable domain, in which reference TRBV14 and TRBJ2-7 provide the parts outside the CDR3, is EAGVTQFPSHSVIEKGQTVTLRCDPISGHDNLYWYRRVMGKEIKFLLHFVKESKQDESGMPNNRFLAERTGGTYSTLKVQPAELEDSGVYFCASSNSYEQYFGPGTRLTVT.

This clone was seen a single time. The gene calls are TRBV7-9 and TRBJ2-2; D remains ambiguous. The CDR3 covers 14 residues. The V and J ends lost 5 bases and 6 bases respectively, with 13 bases between them. Germline V gives CDR1 SEHNR, CDR2 FQNEAQ (reference sequence). CDR3 DNA: TGTGCCAGCAGCCGAGGTACGGGTGCCGGGGAGCTGTTTTTT. This codes for CASSRGTGAGELFF.

CDR3 amino acids: CASSQDANTGELFF. As DNA, the CDR3 is TGCGCCAGCAGCCAAGACGCGAACACCGGGGAGCTGTTTTTT. J is TRBJ2-2 and V is TRBV4-3; no clear D gene. The germline V gene has CDR1 LGHNA and CDR2 YSLEER. This CDR3 region has 14 residues. Trimming shortened V by 0 bases and J by 0 bases, and 2 bases separated the two germline ends.

The V and J genes are TRBV9 and TRBJ2-5, with D hard to call. This CDR3 contains 14 residues. The V gene's germline CDR1 is SGDLS and CDR2 YYNGEE. Trimming pared 3 bases from V and 4 bases from J, leaving 13 bases between. This chain's CDR3 is CASSARLEGETQYF. CDR3 nucleotide sequence: TGTGCCAGCAGCGCGAGGCTAGAAGGAGAGACCCAGTACTTC.

The CDR3 DNA is TGTGCCAGCAGTTACTCGGCTAGCACAGATACGCAGTATTTT. Amino acid sequence: CASSYSASTDTQYF. This chain joins TRBV6-5 and TRBJ2-3, with unresolved D. Per germline, CDR1 MNHEY and CDR2 SVGAGI. The CDR3 has 14 residues. The ends were cut back, 0 bases at V and 0 bases at J, with 4 bases in the middle.

This clone was observed a handful of times. This sequence joins TRBV4-1 and TRBJ2-7; 8 bases match TRBD1. The V and J ends lost 6 bases and 2 bases, in that order; junction bases with no gene match: 9. The CDR3 length is 15 residues. CDR1 is MGHRA, CDR2 YSYEKL, per germline. This CDR3 reads CASSLRQGSAYEQYF. The CDR3 DNA is TGCGCCAGCAGTCTTAGACAGGGGAGCGCCTACGAGCAGTACTTC.

The chain carries TRBV4-1 and TRBJ1-2, with TRBD1 matching 8 bases. The junction had 5 bases not matched to a gene; V was cut back by 1 base and J by 4 bases. This CDR3 comprises 15 residues. Germline CDR1 reads MGHRA; CDR2 reads YSYEKL. CDR3 coding DNA: TGCGCCAGCAGCCAAGTCAGGGGGCGCGTCTATGGCTACACCTTC. Protein sequence: CASSQVRGRVYGYTF.

The V call is TRBV6-5, the J call TRBJ2-5, with D possibly being TRBD1 (6 bases). V was cut by 2 bases and J by 7 bases, with 8 bases left in between. Germline assignment: CDR1 MNHEY and CDR2 SVGAGI. CDR3 length: 12 residues. The DNA of the CDR3 is TGTGCCAGCAGTTACGGCAGGGGGACCCAGTACTTC. It encodes CASSYGRGTQYF.

The chain couples TRBV7-9 to TRBJ2-5; either TRBD1 or TRBD2 may fit D (5 bases each). Germline loops: CDR1 SEHNR, CDR2 FQNEAQ (reference sequence). V lost 3 bases, J lost 5 bases, and 13 bases lay in between. This CDR3 is 14 amino acids long. The CDR3 sequence: CASSFPGPQETQYF. The CDR3 nucleotides are TGTGCCAGCAGCTTCCCGGGGCCTCAGGAGACCCAGTACTTC.

The chain links TRBV27 to TRBJ2-2, with a weak D call TRBD1 (5 bases). V was shortened by 2 bases and J by 5 bases, with 9 bases between the two germline ends. The CDR3 runs 14 residues. Germline assignment: CDR1 MNHEY and CDR2 SMNVEV (reference sequence). The chain's CDR3 is CASSLGQGTGELFF. For the CDR3, the DNA is TGTGCCAGCAGTTTAGGTCAGGGAACCGGGGAGCTGTTTTTT.

This clone came up once. This chain connects TRBV12-5 to TRBJ1-1; D is unclear. The V and J ends lost 1 base and 4 bases respectively, with 4 bases between them. This CDR3 region has 12 residues. Germline-derived CDR1 and CDR2 are LGHNT and FRNRAP. CDR3 DNA: TGTGCTAGTGGTTTGGGGGGCACTGAAGCTTTCTTT. Residues: CASGLGGTEAFF.

A word on this clone: At one boundary the junction diverges from the germline segment, which might be a read error. The rearrangement links TRBV9 to TRBJ2-2, with TRBD1 as a possible D gene (5 bases). This CDR3 comprises 14 residues. Germline assignment: CDR1 SGDLS and CDR2 YYNGEE. The CDR3 DNA is TGTGCCAGCAGCGTAGAGGGGAACTCCGGGGAGCTGTTTTTT. This encodes CASSVEGNSGELFF.

V usage is TRBV7-2 and J usage is TRBJ2-7; D unclear. The V end was cut by 1 base, the J end by 4 bases, with 14 bases between. Germline V lookup: CDR1 SGHTA, CDR2 FQGNSA. The CDR3 covers 15 residues. CDR3 residues: CASSLGPYRGYEQYF. CDR3 bases: TGTGCCAGCAGCTTAGGACCCTACCGCGGTTACGAGCAGTACTTC.

The genes are TRBV27 and TRBJ2-7; TRBD1 aligns across 7 bases. The J segment lost 2 bases and the V segment lost 6 bases, leaving 7 bases of the junction unmatched. Germline CDR1 reads MNHEY; CDR2 reads SMNVEV (reference sequence). The CDR3 runs to 14 residues. The CDR3 is CASSTGAHPYEQYF. The CDR3 nucleotides are TGTGCCAGCAGCACAGGGGCCCATCCCTACGAGCAGTACTTC.

J is TRBJ2-7 and V is TRBV2; TRBD1 matches at 10 bases. CDR1 and CDR2 from the germline V gene are SNHLY and FYNNEI. CDR3 length equals 15 residues. CDR3 in DNA: TGTGCACAAGCCCCGGGACAGGGGCTATACTACGAGCAGTACTTC. Translating gives CAQAPGQGLYYEQYF.

The rearrangement joins TRBV11-2 to TRBJ2-7; 10 bases agree with TRBD1. From germline, CDR1 is SGHAT and CDR2 FQNNGV. The CDR3 totals 15 residues. V shed 1 base, J shed 3 bases, and the junction held 3 bases outside the gene matches. CDR3 DNA sequence: TGTGCCAGCAGCTTAGGGACAGGGGGTTTCTACGAGCAGTACTTC. Amino acid sequence: CASSLGTGGFYEQYF.

The CDR3 loop is CASSQGYYTGELFF. For the CDR3, the DNA is TGCGCCAGCAGCCAAGGGTATTACACCGGGGAGCTGTTTTTT. The chain combines TRBV4-3 with TRBJ2-2; D ambiguous. There are 14 residues in the CDR3. Per germline, CDR1 LGHNA and CDR2 YSLEER. V shed 1 base and J shed 3 bases, with 6 bases lying between them.

The chain uses TRBV4-3 and TRBJ2-7; 7 nucleotides align to TRBD2. The CDR3 is 17 residues long. CDR1 and CDR2 (germline): LGHNA, YSLEER. V shed 3 bases and J 5 bases; nucleotides not matched to a gene: 16. CDR3 protein: CASSQDPPGGPLDEQYF. The CDR3 DNA is TGCGCCAGCAGCCAGGACCCTCCGGGGGGTCCTTTAGACGAGCAGTACTTC.

V and J are TRBV15 and TRBJ2-2; D is unresolved. This CDR3 has 14 amino acids. CDR1 and CDR2 from the germline V gene are LNHNV and YYDKDF (reference sequence). The V and J ends lost 0 bases and 1 base respectively, with 3 bases between them. For the CDR3, the DNA is TGTGCCACCAGCAGAGATAGGAACACCGGGGAGCTGTTTTTT. The encoded protein is CATSRDRNTGELFF.

The J gene is TRBJ2-1, the V gene TRBV4-1; D may correspond to TRBD1 or TRBD2 (5 bases each). Germline-derived CDR1 and CDR2 are MGHRA and YSYEKL. The CDR3 totals 16 residues. The V end was cut by 1 base, the J end by 0 bases, with 10 bases between. The CDR3 is CASSQGGRGSYNEQFF. Here the CDR3 DNA reads TGCGCCAGCAGCCAAGGGGGACGGGGCTCCTACAATGAGCAGTTCTTC.

This chain uses TRBV12-5 with TRBJ2-1; no reliable D call. Germline-derived CDR1 and CDR2 are LGHNT and FRNRAP. This CDR3 contains 13 residues. V shed 2 bases and J shed 1 base, with 3 bases lying between them. In DNA, the CDR3 is TGTGCTAGTGGTTTGACATCCTACAATGAGCAGTTCTTC. Translated: CASGLTSYNEQFF.

V and J are TRBV7-6 and TRBJ1-1; D perhaps matches TRBD1 (6 bases). Looked up from germline, CDR1 is SGHVS and CDR2 is FNYEAQ. Trimming shortened V by 0 bases and J by 4 bases, and 9 bases separated the two germline ends. The CDR3 loop spans 14 amino acids. CDR3 loop: CASSLAGGGTEAFF. The CDR3 DNA follows: TGTGCCAGCAGCTTAGCAGGGGGAGGCACTGAAGCTTTCTTT.